What follows is one TCR beta chain and its context. The entry originates in a study of blood T cells in healthy people across ages. Next came a second PCR, run for about 7 to 11 cycles, which used a sample-barcoded 5' primer along with a J-beta primer mix. One entry per CDR3 protein, called by TCRdb with MiXCR from the 5' RACE reads. The sample records approximately 960,000 distinct CDR3 sequences, 25% to 35% being singletons. The same sample was also studied in work on T cells of mothers and their children.

The source is a woman aged 40 to 50 in good health. The sample consisted of blood.

The CDR3 protein is CASSSSQTSGEQYF. The DNA for the CDR3 is TGTGCCAGCAGCTCTTCACAGACATCGGGCGAGCAGTACTTC. The chain recombines TRBV7-9 with TRBJ2-7; D gene uncertain. Germline assignment: CDR1 SEHNR and CDR2 FQNEAQ (reference sequence). This CDR3 is built from 14 residues. The V end lost 4 bases, the J end lost 6 bases, and 16 bases lay between the germline ends.